This T cell receptor (beta chain) was recorded in a study of blood T cells in healthy people across ages. The CDR3 contains 14 residues. Germline V gives CDR1 LGHDT, CDR2 YNNKEL (reference sequence). Trimming removed 4 bases from V and 2 bases from J, with 11 bases in between. PCR was performed a second time for 7 to 11 cycles using a sample-barcoded 5' primer and a J-beta primer mix. Unique molecular identifiers of 12 random nucleotides labeled each cDNA. TCRdb re-called the 5' RACE reads with MiXCR, one entry per CDR3 protein. This repertoire shows 1.5 million to 1.8 million distinct CDR3 sequences, approximately 43% found once; its top ten account for about 4.1%. General study findings and limits: Long-lived donors exceeded aged donors in naive CD4+ cells and diversity.

This clonotype was counted a few times. Its specificity is unknown. This sequence was found in a woman in her late teens or twenties in good health. The chain uses TRBV3-1 and TRBJ1-1, with D unclear. Input material: blood. In DNA form, the CDR3 reads TGTGCCAGCAGCCCTGATTTAAGAAACACTGAAGCTTTCTTT. This gives the protein CASSPDLRNTEAFF.